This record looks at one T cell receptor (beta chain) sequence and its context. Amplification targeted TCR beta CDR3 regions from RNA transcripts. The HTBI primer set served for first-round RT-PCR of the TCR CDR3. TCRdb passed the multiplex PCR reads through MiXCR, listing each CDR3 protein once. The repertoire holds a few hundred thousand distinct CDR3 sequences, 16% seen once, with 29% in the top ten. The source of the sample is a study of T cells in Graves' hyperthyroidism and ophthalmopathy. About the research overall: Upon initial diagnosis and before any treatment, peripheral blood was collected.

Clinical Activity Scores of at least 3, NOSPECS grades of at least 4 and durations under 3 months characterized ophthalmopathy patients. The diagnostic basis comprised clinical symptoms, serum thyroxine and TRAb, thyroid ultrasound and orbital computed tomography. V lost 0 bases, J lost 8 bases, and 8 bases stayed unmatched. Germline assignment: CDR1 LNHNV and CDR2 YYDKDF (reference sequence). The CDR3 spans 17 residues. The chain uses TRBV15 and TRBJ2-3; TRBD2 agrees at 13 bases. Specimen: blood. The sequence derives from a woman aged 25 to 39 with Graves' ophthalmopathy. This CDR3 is CATSRDLLAGGPGTQYF. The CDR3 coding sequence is TGTGCCACCAGCAGAGACTTACTAGCGGGAGGGCCGGGTACGCAGTATTTT. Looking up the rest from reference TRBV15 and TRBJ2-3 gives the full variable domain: DAMVIQNPRYQVTQFGKPVTLSCSQTLNHNVMYWYQQKSSQAPKLLFHYYDKDFNNEADTPDNFQSRRPNTSFCFLDIRSPGLGDTAMYLCATSRDLLAGGPGTQYFGPGTRLTVL.